This is a list of T cell receptor beta chains from one sample in a study of CD4+ T cells in melanoma. This table comes from immunoSEQ multiplex PCR, and its TCRdb copy is limited to in-frame clones, with some not included. Among 9,000 to 10,000 clones listed, around 70% were seen once. Sequencing was done on a sample of tumor tissue. The receptors shown here come from a human donor with melanoma. Both conserved end residues are part of each CDR3. Each record gives: clone size, D gene, V gene, J gene, CDR3 DNA, CDR3 protein. The D gene is left open where the match is weak. For some rows the clone size is stated as once, few or many, or as a class when expanded; others skip it.

once	NA	TRBV29-1	TRBJ1-4	TGCAGCGTTGCGCTTTTCGGGGGGCCTACTAATGAAAAACTGTTTTTT	CSVALFGGPTNEKLFF
few	NA	TRBV5-1	TRBJ1-3	TGCGCCAGCAGCTTGGTCCCCGGGCCTGGAAACACCATATATTTT	CASSLVPGPGNTIYF
NA	NA	TRBV5-1	TRBJ2-3	TGCGCCAGCAGCTTGGTCGGTACCTCAGATACGCAGTATTTT	CASSLVGTSDTQYF
NA	TRBD2	TRBV5-4	TRBJ2-7	TGTGCCAGCAGCTTGGCTCCCTTAGCGGGGGTAAGCTCCTACGAGCAGTACTTC	CASSLAPLAGVSSYEQYF
NA	TRBD1	TRBV2	TRBJ2-7	TGTGCCAGCAGTGTGGACAGGGGAAGGGTCTACGAGCAGTACTTC	CASSVDRGRVYEQYF
NA	TRBD1	TRBV10-1	TRBJ1-1	TGCGCCAGCAGTGCGTACAGGGGGAGGACTGAAGCTTTCTTT	CASSAYRGRTEAFF
NA	NA	TRBV2	TRBJ2-3	TGTGCCAGCAGTGAGGCTGGGGGCGGCACAGATACGCAGTATTTT	CASSEAGGGTDTQYF
NA	NA	TRBV9	TRBJ2-3	TGTGCCAGCAACCGGGGGGCGGGAGGCACAGATACGCAGTATTTT	CASNRGAGGTDTQYF
once	NA	TRBV7-8	TRBJ2-5	TGTGCCAGCAGCCTGGGCAGGGGTCTCCAAGAGACCCAGTACTTC	CASSLGRGLQETQYF
NA	NA	TRBV7-9	TRBJ2-1	TGTGCCAGCAGCCAGTGGAGGGGCCGGGATGAGCAGTTCTTC	CASSQWRGRDEQFF
NA	TRBD2	TRBV18	TRBJ2-7	TGTGCCAGCTCGCCCACTAGCGGGGGGACCTACGAGCAGTACTTC	CASSPTSGGTYEQYF
NA	NA	TRBV27	TRBJ1-2	TGTGCCAGCAGTAGGGGGGGGATCAATGGCTACACCTTC	CASSRGGINGYTF
NA	NA	TRBV19	TRBJ2-2	TGTGCCAGTACCCTTCACACAGGCAGCACCGGGGAGCTGTTTTTT	CASTLHTGSTGELFF
medium-sized	NA	TRBV9	TRBJ2-3	TGTGCCAGCAGCGGTGGGGGGCCGGGGCCAGATACGCAGTATTTT	CASSGGGPGPDTQYF
NA	TRBD1	TRBV5-1	TRBJ2-7	TGCGCCAGCAGCTTGGGACAGGGCTCCTACGAGCAGTACTTC	CASSLGQGSYEQYF
few	TRBD1	TRBV18	TRBJ1-6	TGTGCCAGCTCCCCGACAGGGGAGAATTCACCCCTCCACTTT	CASSPTGENSPLHF
NA	TRBD1	TRBV2	TRBJ1-1	TGTGCCAGCAGTGAAGGGCGGGACAGGGCCGGAGCTTTCTTT	CASSEGRDRAGAFF
NA	NA	TRBV5-8	TRBJ2-5	TGTGCCAGCAGCTTGCCCAGCCAAGAGACCCAGTACTTC	CASSLPSQETQYF
NA	TRBD1	TRBV5-1	TRBJ2-3	TGCGCCAGCAGCACTGGGACAGGGCGCGATACGCAGTATTTT	CASSTGTGRDTQYF
NA	TRBD1	TRBV27	TRBJ1-1	TGTGCCAGCAGTTCCCTTGACAGGGCTGAAGCTTTCTTT	CASSSLDRAEAFF
NA	NA	TRBV5-1	TRBJ2-5	TGCGCCAGCAGCCCGGGACGCGGCGGGGAGACCCAGTACTTC	CASSPGRGGETQYF
NA	NA	TRBV5-1	TRBJ2-1	TGCGCCAGCTCTCCCGGTGATATCCCGGTAGGATACAATGAGCAGTTCTTC	CASSPGDIPVGYNEQFF
NA	NA	TRBV6-1	TRBJ2-5	TGTGCCAGCAGTGAATCCCGGAGGGGGGAGACCCAGTACTTC	CASSESRRGETQYF
few	NA	TRBV12-5	TRBJ1-1	TGTGCTAGTGGTTTGCCCAGGGAGGGCACTGAAGCTTTCTTT	CASGLPREGTEAFF
NA	NA	TRBV4-2	TRBJ2-3	TGTGCCAGCAGCCAAGTAGTAGGAGGGGGGCCAGATACGCAGTATTTT	CASSQVVGGGPDTQYF
once	NA	TRBV5-1	TRBJ2-5	TGCGCCAGCAGCTTAGTTACAGGGGGGGGAGAGACCCAGTACTTC	CASSLVTGGGETQYF
NA	NA	TRBV15	TRBJ1-2	TGTGCCACCAGCAGAGGGGGCGTTGACAGAGCTAACTATGGCTACACCTTC	CATSRGGVDRANYGYTF
NA	TRBD1	TRBV6-5	TRBJ1-2	TGTGCCAGCAGTTACTCGAATACAGGGGGCTATGGCTACACCTTC	CASSYSNTGGYGYTF
NA	NA	TRBV5-1	TRBJ1-3	TGCGCCAGCAGCTTGGACAGCTCTGGAAACACCATATATTTT	CASSLDSSGNTIYF